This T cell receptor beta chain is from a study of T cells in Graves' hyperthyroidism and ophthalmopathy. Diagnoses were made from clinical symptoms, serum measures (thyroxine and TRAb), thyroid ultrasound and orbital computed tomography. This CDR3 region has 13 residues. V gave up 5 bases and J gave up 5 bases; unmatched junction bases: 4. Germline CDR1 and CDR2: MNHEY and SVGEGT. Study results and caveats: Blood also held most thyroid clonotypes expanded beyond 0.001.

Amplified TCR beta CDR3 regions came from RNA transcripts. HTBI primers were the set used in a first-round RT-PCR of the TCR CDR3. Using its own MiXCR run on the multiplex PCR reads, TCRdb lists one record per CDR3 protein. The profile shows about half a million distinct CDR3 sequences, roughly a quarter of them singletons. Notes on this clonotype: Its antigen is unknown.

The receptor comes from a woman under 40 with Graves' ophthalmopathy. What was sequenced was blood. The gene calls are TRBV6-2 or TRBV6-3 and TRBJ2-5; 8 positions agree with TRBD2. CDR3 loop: CASSRAGVETQYF. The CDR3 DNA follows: TGTGCCAGCAGTAGAGCGGGGGTTGAGACCCAGTACTTC.